This TCR beta chain was sequenced for a study of blood T cell repertoires in COVID-19. Study information: From the United States, Italy and Spain came samples of acute and convalescent COVID-19. Sources were T cells, B-cell-depleted T cells, or PBMCs; the material itself was cDNA or gDNA.

This clone showed up just a few times. Clones were sequenced by immunoSEQ multiplex PCR, and TCRdb holds only the in-frame ones, with some missing. Here the sample spans over 100,000 clones, more than 60% being singletons. V lost 5 bases and J lost 5, with 13 bases in between. Germline values: CDR1 SGHRS, CDR2 YFSETQ. There are 13 residues in the CDR3. The sequenced sample was peripheral blood. This clonotype was sampled from a woman aged 70-85 years with acute or convalescent COVID-19. The rearrangement links TRBV5-1 to TRBJ1-2; no clear D gene. The CDR3 loop is CASSLELTYGYTF. CDR3 nucleotide sequence: TGCGCCAGCAGTCTCGAATTGACTTATGGCTACACCTTC.